This paragraph reports one T cell receptor (beta chain). Via 5' RACE with UMI labels, TRB cDNA libraries were prepared. TCRdb processed the 5' RACE reads again and assigns one entry to each CDR3 protein, with no DNA. This sample's clone table lists about 41,000 distinct CDR3 sequences. The germline gives CDR1 LGHDT, CDR2 YNNKEL (reference sequence). The CDR3 length is 21 residues. The sample is drawn from a study of CXCR3-negative and CXCR3-positive naive CD8 T cells. The chain recombines TRBV3-1 with TRBJ2-7; the D gene TCRdb calls, TRBD2, cannot be checked with no DNA. Input material: naive CXCR3- CD8+ T cells from blood. The subset is: CD45RO-CCR7+CD27+CD95- naive CD8+ T cells lacking CXCR3 (TNR3-). This clonotype originated in a human donor in good health. Some clones in this sample may be carry-over from other donors' samples. CDR3 region: CASSQRGTEGLAGGFPYEQYF.